The clone carrying this TCR beta chain appeared once. Its antigen is unknown. The entry originates in a study of OX40 agonist ivuxolimab in advanced cancers. On the study more broadly: Partial responses were seen in three patients, one with hepatocellular carcinoma and two with cutaneous melanoma.

From germline, CDR1 is SGHRS and CDR2 YFSETQ. With 0 bases removed from V and 5 bases from J, the gap between germline ends came to 7 bases. The CDR3 is made up of 13 amino acids. Systemic immunosuppression or a history of autoimmune disease excluded patients. Broader study findings: Several nonresponders also turned out to have low normalized T-cell clonal expansion.

Sequenced by immunoSEQ multiplex PCR; TCRdb stores in-frame clones only, minus some. Seen here are about 49,000 clones, about 75% observed once, and the top ten hold 7.9%. The TCR was taken from an adult with an advanced solid tumor such as melanoma, head and neck, liver or kidney cancer. The gene calls are TRBV5-1 and TRBJ2-3; no reliable D call. Sequences were derived from CD4+ or CD8+ T cells sorted from blood, sampled in a trial of the OX40 agonist ivuxolimab. CDR3: CASSLARVDTQYF. The DNA for the CDR3 is TGCGCCAGCAGCTTGGCCCGGGTAGATACGCAGTATTTT.